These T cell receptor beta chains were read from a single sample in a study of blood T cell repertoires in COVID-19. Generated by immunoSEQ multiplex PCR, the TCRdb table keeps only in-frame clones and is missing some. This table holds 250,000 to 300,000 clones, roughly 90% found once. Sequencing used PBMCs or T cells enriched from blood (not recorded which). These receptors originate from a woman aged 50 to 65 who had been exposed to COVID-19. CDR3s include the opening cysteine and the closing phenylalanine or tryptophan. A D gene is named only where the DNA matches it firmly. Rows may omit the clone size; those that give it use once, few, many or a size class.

CDR3 DNA: TGTGCCAGCAGCGACCGGGACAGGGGGCGAATTAACTATGGCTACACCTTC; CDR3 protein: CASSDRDRGRINYGYTF; J gene: TRBJ1-2; D gene: TRBD1; CDR3 length: 17; V gene: TRBV7-2; clone size: NA
CDR3 DNA: TGTGCCAGCAGCCAGGGGGGGAGCACAGATACGCAGTATTTT; CDR3 protein: CASSQGGSTDTQYF; J gene: TRBJ2-3; D gene: TRBD2; CDR3 length: 14; V gene: TRBV3-1/TRBV3-2; clone size: NA
CDR3 DNA: TGTGCCAGTAGTGCTTTGGTGGAGAGCAATCAGCCCCAGCATTTT; CDR3 protein: CASSALVESNQPQHF; J gene: TRBJ1-5; D gene: NA; CDR3 length: 15; V gene: TRBV19; clone size: NA
CDR3 DNA: TGTGCCATCAGTGAGTCCTACCTCGGCGGAGGCAAAAACATTCAGTACTTC; CDR3 protein: CAISESYLGGGKNIQYF; J gene: TRBJ2-4; D gene: NA; CDR3 length: 17; V gene: TRBV10-3; clone size: NA
CDR3 DNA: TGTGCCAGCAGTTTACGGCCGGCTAGCGGAACCTACGAGCAGTACTTC; CDR3 protein: CASSLRPASGTYEQYF; J gene: TRBJ2-7; D gene: TRBD2; CDR3 length: 16; V gene: TRBV27; clone size: NA
CDR3 DNA: TGTGCCTGGAGTGGACGACTAGAAGGGGAGCAGTTCTTC; CDR3 protein: CAWSGRLEGEQFF; J gene: TRBJ2-1; D gene: NA; CDR3 length: 13; V gene: TRBV30; clone size: NA
CDR3 DNA: TGTGCCATCAGTGAAGGGAGCGGGGCCCTCGGGGAGTATTTT; CDR3 protein: CAISEGSGALGEYF; J gene: TRBJ2-3; D gene: TRBD2; CDR3 length: 14; V gene: TRBV10-3; clone size: NA
CDR3 DNA: TGCGCCAGCAGCTTGTTAGCTAGCGGGGGCCAAGAGACCCAGTACTTC; CDR3 protein: CASSLLASGGQETQYF; J gene: TRBJ2-5; D gene: TRBD2; CDR3 length: 16; V gene: TRBV5-1; clone size: NA
CDR3 DNA: TGTGCCAGCAGCTTAGCTTCCGGGACTAGCGGGGGGGTACAGTTCTTC; CDR3 protein: CASSLASGTSGGVQFF; J gene: TRBJ2-1; D gene: TRBD2; CDR3 length: 16; V gene: TRBV7-2; clone size: NA
CDR3 DNA: TGTGCCAGCAGTGAATTTCAGGGGGCTAGAGAGACCCAGTACTTC; CDR3 protein: CASSEFQGARETQYF; J gene: TRBJ2-5; D gene: TRBD1; CDR3 length: 15; V gene: TRBV2; clone size: NA
CDR3 DNA: TGTGCCAGCAGAAGCCGGGACAGGAGCACAGATACGCAGTATTTT; CDR3 protein: CASRSRDRSTDTQYF; J gene: TRBJ2-3; D gene: TRBD1; CDR3 length: 15; V gene: TRBV6-5; clone size: NA
CDR3 DNA: TGTGCCAGCAGCCAAAGGGGATCTAGCAATCAGCCCCAGCATTTT; CDR3 protein: CASSQRGSSNQPQHF; J gene: TRBJ1-5; D gene: NA; CDR3 length: 15; V gene: TRBV5-6; clone size: few
CDR3 DNA: TGTGCCAGCAGCCAAGGACAGTTACCTTACAATGAGCAGTTCTTC; CDR3 protein: CASSQGQLPYNEQFF; J gene: TRBJ2-1; D gene: NA; CDR3 length: 15; V gene: TRBV28; clone size: NA
CDR3 DNA: TGCGCCAGCAGTCGCCGGGACACCGGTAGGGACTATGGCTACACCTTC; CDR3 protein: CASSRRDTGRDYGYTF; J gene: TRBJ1-2; D gene: NA; CDR3 length: 16; V gene: TRBV5-1; clone size: NA
CDR3 DNA: TGTGCCAGCAGTTACAGGAGTTACACGAACACCGGGGAGCTGTTTTTT; CDR3 protein: CASSYRSYTNTGELFF; J gene: TRBJ2-2; D gene: NA; CDR3 length: 16; V gene: TRBV6-5; clone size: NA
CDR3 DNA: TGTGCCAGCAGTGAGAGGACAGGGGATTTGAACTATGGCTACACCTTC; CDR3 protein: CASSERTGDLNYGYTF; J gene: TRBJ1-2; D gene: TRBD1; CDR3 length: 16; V gene: TRBV2; clone size: NA
CDR3 DNA: TGTGCCAGCAGCCTAGGACAGGGGGCACCCTACAATGAGCAGTTCTTC; CDR3 protein: CASSLGQGAPYNEQFF; J gene: TRBJ2-1; D gene: TRBD1; CDR3 length: 16; V gene: TRBV11-3; clone size: NA
CDR3 DNA: TGTGCCAGCAGCGCAGGAACCTCTGGAAACACCATATATTTT; CDR3 protein: CASSAGTSGNTIYF; J gene: TRBJ1-3; D gene: NA; CDR3 length: 14; V gene: TRBV2; clone size: NA
CDR3 DNA: TGTGCCAGCAGTGAAGCTGACTCCGCGGGGTTTCCCCTCCACTTT; CDR3 protein: CASSEADSAGFPLHF; J gene: TRBJ1-6; D gene: NA; CDR3 length: 15; V gene: TRBV2; clone size: few
CDR3 DNA: TGTGCCACGCGGACTAGCGGGCTGAGCACAGATACGCAGTATTTT; CDR3 protein: CATRTSGLSTDTQYF; J gene: TRBJ2-3; D gene: TRBD2; CDR3 length: 15; V gene: TRBV10-3; clone size: once
CDR3 DNA: TGTGCCAGCAGTTTATATAGCGGGGGTTACAATGAGCAGTTCTTC; CDR3 protein: CASSLYSGGYNEQFF; J gene: TRBJ2-1; D gene: TRBD2; CDR3 length: 15; V gene: TRBV28; clone size: NA
CDR3 DNA: TGTGCCAGCAGCTTAGGCCAGTCAACCGAGCAGTACTTC; CDR3 protein: CASSLGQSTEQYF; J gene: TRBJ2-7; D gene: NA; CDR3 length: 13; V gene: TRBV7-2; clone size: NA
CDR3 DNA: TGTGCCATCAGTGAGTCGGCAGGGAGCGGGTACGAGCAGTACTTC; CDR3 protein: CAISESAGSGYEQYF; J gene: TRBJ2-7; D gene: NA; CDR3 length: 15; V gene: TRBV10-3; clone size: NA
CDR3 DNA: TGTGCCACCAGCAGCCAAGCAGGGGGCTTTAACTACGAGCAGTACTTC; CDR3 protein: CATSSQAGGFNYEQYF; J gene: TRBJ2-7; D gene: TRBD1; CDR3 length: 16; V gene: TRBV15; clone size: NA
CDR3 DNA: TGCGCCAGCAGCCCCCAGGGTATGGACTCTGGAAACACCATATATTTT; CDR3 protein: CASSPQGMDSGNTIYF; J gene: TRBJ1-3; D gene: NA; CDR3 length: 16; V gene: TRBV5-1; clone size: few
CDR3 DNA: TGTGCCAGCAGCCACACGGCAGGGGGGAACTATGGCTACACCTTC; CDR3 protein: CASSHTAGGNYGYTF; J gene: TRBJ1-2; D gene: TRBD1; CDR3 length: 15; V gene: TRBV7-9; clone size: NA
CDR3 DNA: TGTGCCAGCAGTGGAGGCAGGGGAGATAAAGCTTTCTTT; CDR3 protein: CASSGGRGDKAFF; J gene: TRBJ1-1; D gene: NA; CDR3 length: 13; V gene: TRBV2; clone size: NA
CDR3 DNA: TGTGCCAGCAGCCTCGCGCGCAATGAGCAGTTCTTC; CDR3 protein: CASSLARNEQFF; J gene: TRBJ2-1; D gene: NA; CDR3 length: 12; V gene: TRBV11-2; clone size: NA
CDR3 DNA: TGTGCCAGCAGCGGAATGGGACAGGGGGCCTACGAGCAGTACTTC; CDR3 protein: CASSGMGQGAYEQYF; J gene: TRBJ2-7; D gene: TRBD1; CDR3 length: 15; V gene: TRBV7-9; clone size: NA
CDR3 DNA: TGCGCCAGCAGCTTATACTCAGGGGATCAAGAGACCCAGTACTTC; CDR3 protein: CASSLYSGDQETQYF; J gene: TRBJ2-5; D gene: NA; CDR3 length: 15; V gene: TRBV5-1; clone size: NA
CDR3 DNA: TGCGCCAGCAGCCAAGGGATGGGCAGCCAAGAGACCCAGTACTTC; CDR3 protein: CASSQGMGSQETQYF; J gene: TRBJ2-5; D gene: NA; CDR3 length: 15; V gene: TRBV4-1; clone size: NA
CDR3 DNA: TGTGCCAGCAGCCCCACCGCGGTAGCGGGGAACGTGGCGACCCAGTACTTC; CDR3 protein: CASSPTAVAGNVATQYF; J gene: TRBJ2-5; D gene: TRBD2; CDR3 length: 17; V gene: TRBV5-4; clone size: NA
CDR3 DNA: TGTGCCACCAGTGATTACGCAGGGGATGGCTACACCTTC; CDR3 protein: CATSDYAGDGYTF; J gene: TRBJ1-2; D gene: NA; CDR3 length: 13; V gene: TRBV24-1; clone size: NA
CDR3 DNA: TGTGCCAGCAGTGTCATGACAGGGGGGGATCAGCCCCAGCATTTT; CDR3 protein: CASSVMTGGDQPQHF; J gene: TRBJ1-5; D gene: TRBD1; CDR3 length: 15; V gene: TRBV25-1; clone size: NA
CDR3 DNA: TGTGCCAGCAGTTGGGGGGGGAGCACTGAAGCTTTCTTT; CDR3 protein: CASSWGGSTEAFF; J gene: TRBJ1-1; D gene: NA; CDR3 length: 13; V gene: TRBV28; clone size: NA
CDR3 DNA: TGCGCCAGCAGCTTGAAAAGCGGCTACACAGATACGCAGTATTTT; CDR3 protein: CASSLKSGYTDTQYF; J gene: TRBJ2-3; D gene: NA; CDR3 length: 15; V gene: TRBV5-1; clone size: NA
CDR3 DNA: TGTGCCAGCAGCGAGCGGGCGGCGGGGACAGATACGCAGTATTTT; CDR3 protein: CASSERAAGTDTQYF; J gene: TRBJ2-3; D gene: NA; CDR3 length: 15; V gene: TRBV9; clone size: NA
CDR3 DNA: TGTGCCAGCAGCTTGAAGGGGGGGCCCACCTACGAGCAGTACTTC; CDR3 protein: CASSLKGGPTYEQYF; J gene: TRBJ2-7; D gene: NA; CDR3 length: 15; V gene: TRBV5-4; clone size: NA
CDR3 DNA: TGTGCCAGTAGTATCAACAGGAAAGATTCACCCCTCCACTTT; CDR3 protein: CASSINRKDSPLHF; J gene: TRBJ1-6; D gene: NA; CDR3 length: 14; V gene: TRBV19; clone size: NA
CDR3 DNA: TGTGCCAGCAGCTTGGGGCAGGTTAACACCATATATTTT; CDR3 protein: CASSLGQVNTIYF; J gene: TRBJ1-3; D gene: NA; CDR3 length: 13; V gene: TRBV5-4; clone size: NA
CDR3 DNA: TGTGCCAGCAGCTTAGAAGGAAACAGGGGTGAAACCAGCAGGTACGAGCAGTACTTC; CDR3 protein: CASSLEGNRGETSRYEQYF; J gene: TRBJ2-7; D gene: TRBD1; CDR3 length: 19; V gene: TRBV13; clone size: NA
CDR3 DNA: TGCGCCAGCAGCGCGGGGACAGGGGTGGAACATGGCTACACCTTC; CDR3 protein: CASSAGTGVEHGYTF; J gene: TRBJ1-2; D gene: TRBD1; CDR3 length: 15; V gene: TRBV5-1; clone size: NA
CDR3 DNA: TGCGCCAGCAGCTTGGCAAGTGGGCCCTCCTACGAGCAGTACTTC; CDR3 protein: CASSLASGPSYEQYF; J gene: TRBJ2-7; D gene: NA; CDR3 length: 15; V gene: TRBV5-1; clone size: NA
CDR3 DNA: TGCGCCAGCAGCTTAGAAATAGTCTCCTACAATGAGCAGTTCTTC; CDR3 protein: CASSLEIVSYNEQFF; J gene: TRBJ2-1; D gene: NA; CDR3 length: 15; V gene: TRBV5-1; clone size: few
CDR3 DNA: TGTGCCAGTAGTCCTAGGGCAGGGGCCCTGGTCAACTATGGCTACACCTTC; CDR3 protein: CASSPRAGALVNYGYTF; J gene: TRBJ1-2; D gene: NA; CDR3 length: 17; V gene: TRBV19; clone size: once
CDR3 DNA: TGCGCCAGCAGCTCGAGGGACACCGACTACAATGAGCAGTTCTTC; CDR3 protein: CASSSRDTDYNEQFF; J gene: TRBJ2-1; D gene: NA; CDR3 length: 15; V gene: TRBV5-1; clone size: few
CDR3 DNA: TGTGCCAGTAGTATACGGGGGGCGGGCACCGGGGAGCTGTTTTTT; CDR3 protein: CASSIRGAGTGELFF; J gene: TRBJ2-2; D gene: NA; CDR3 length: 15; V gene: TRBV19; clone size: NA
CDR3 DNA: TGTGCCAGCAGCTTAGACCGCGGGGGGGGTCGAGCAGATACGCAGTATTTT; CDR3 protein: CASSLDRGGGRADTQYF; J gene: TRBJ2-3; D gene: TRBD2; CDR3 length: 17; V gene: TRBV11-2; clone size: few
CDR3 DNA: TGTGCCAGTAGTCTCCGGGTCAACTATGGCTACACCTTC; CDR3 protein: CASSLRVNYGYTF; J gene: TRBJ1-2; D gene: NA; CDR3 length: 13; V gene: TRBV19; clone size: NA
CDR3 DNA: TGTGCCAGTAGTTCCCTCCAGGCCCGCGAGACCCAGTACTTC; CDR3 protein: CASSSLQARETQYF; J gene: TRBJ2-5; D gene: NA; CDR3 length: 14; V gene: TRBV19; clone size: NA
CDR3 DNA: TGTGCCAGCAGCCAAGTATCGGCAGGTCCGTCTAACTATGGCTACACCTTC; CDR3 protein: CASSQVSAGPSNYGYTF; J gene: TRBJ1-2; D gene: NA; CDR3 length: 17; V gene: TRBV3-1/TRBV3-2; clone size: NA
CDR3 DNA: TGTGCCAGCAGCTTGCGTCAGGCACGGCAAACTAATGAAAAACTGTTTTTT; CDR3 protein: CASSLRQARQTNEKLFF; J gene: TRBJ1-4; D gene: NA; CDR3 length: 17; V gene: TRBV5-4; clone size: NA